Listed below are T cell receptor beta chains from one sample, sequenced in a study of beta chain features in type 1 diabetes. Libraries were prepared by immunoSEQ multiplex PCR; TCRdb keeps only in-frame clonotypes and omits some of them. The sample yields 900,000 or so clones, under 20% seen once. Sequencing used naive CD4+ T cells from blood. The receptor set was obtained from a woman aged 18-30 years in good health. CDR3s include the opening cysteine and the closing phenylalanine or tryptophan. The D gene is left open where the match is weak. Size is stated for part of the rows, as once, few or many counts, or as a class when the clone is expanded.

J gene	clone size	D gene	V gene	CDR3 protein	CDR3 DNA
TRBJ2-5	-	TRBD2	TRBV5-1	CASSWGLAGKYQETQYF	TGCGCCAGCAGCTGGGGACTAGCGGGGAAGTACCAAGAGACCCAGTACTTC
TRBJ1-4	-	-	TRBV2	CASTTVTNEKLFF	TGTGCCAGCACGACAGTAACTAATGAAAAACTGTTTTTT
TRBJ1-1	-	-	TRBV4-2	CASSQVFGEAFF	TGTGCCAGCAGCCAAGTCTTTGGAGAAGCTTTCTTT
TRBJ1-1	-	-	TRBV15	CATTKAGVAAFF	TGTGCCACCACGAAGGCAGGGGTAGCAGCTTTCTTT
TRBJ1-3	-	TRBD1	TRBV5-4	CASSLQGARNTIYF	TGTGCCAGCAGCTTGCAGGGGGCACGAAACACCATATATTTT
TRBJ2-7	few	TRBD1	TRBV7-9	CASSLVGDSVANEQYF	TGTGCCAGCAGCTTAGTAGGGGACAGTGTTGCGAACGAGCAGTACTTC
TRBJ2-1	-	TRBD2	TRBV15	CATRTSLGEQFF	TGTGCCACCAGGACTAGCTTAGGTGAGCAGTTCTTC
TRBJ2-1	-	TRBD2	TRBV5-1	CASSSRSPGASGVDEQFF	TGCGCCAGCAGCTCCCGGTCCCCTGGGGCTAGCGGCGTAGATGAGCAGTTCTTC
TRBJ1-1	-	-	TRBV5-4	CASSPSMNTEAFF	TGTGCCAGCAGCCCTTCCATGAACACTGAAGCTTTCTTT
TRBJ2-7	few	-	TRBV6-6	CASSYSGRSSYEQYF	TGTGCCAGCAGTTACTCGGGACGGAGCTCCTACGAGCAGTACTTC
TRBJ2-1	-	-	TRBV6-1	CASSGPTGFNYNEQFF	TGTGCCAGCAGTGGACCCACAGGGTTTAATTACAATGAGCAGTTCTTC
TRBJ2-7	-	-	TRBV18	CASSSGVGREYEQYF	TGTGCCAGCTCATCTGGCGTTGGCAGGGAGTACGAGCAGTACTTC
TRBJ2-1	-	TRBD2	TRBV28	CASRGLAGDEQFF	TGTGCCAGCAGGGGACTAGCGGGAGATGAGCAGTTCTTC
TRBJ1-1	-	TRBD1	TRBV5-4	CASSSRGMNTEAFF	TGTGCCAGCAGCTCCAGGGGGATGAACACTGAAGCTTTCTTT
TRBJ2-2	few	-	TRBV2	CASSEGARAGELFF	TGTGCCAGCAGTGAGGGCGCCCGGGCCGGGGAGCTGTTTTTT
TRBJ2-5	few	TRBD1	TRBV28	CASRTGSLGETQYF	TGTGCCAGCAGGACAGGGTCCCTGGGAGAGACCCAGTACTTC
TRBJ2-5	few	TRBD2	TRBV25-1	CASSETLLAGGPETQYF	TGTGCCAGCAGTGAGACCCTGCTAGCGGGAGGGCCAGAGACCCAGTACTTC
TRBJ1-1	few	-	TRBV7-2	CASSLANGGYTEAFF	TGTGCCAGCAGCTTAGCGAACGGGGGATACACTGAAGCTTTCTTT
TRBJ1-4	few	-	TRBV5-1	CASSYRGTTNEKLFF	TGCGCCAGCAGCTATCGGGGAACAACTAATGAAAAACTGTTTTTT
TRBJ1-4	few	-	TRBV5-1	CASSLGTDNEKLFF	TGCGCCAGCAGCTTGGGCACAGATAATGAAAAACTGTTTTTT
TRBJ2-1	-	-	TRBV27	CASSLLISGNEQFF	TGTGCCAGCAGTTTATTGATTAGTGGGAATGAGCAGTTCTTC
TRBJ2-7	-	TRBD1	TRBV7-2	CASSPRDSSYEQYF	TGTGCCAGCAGCCCACGGGACAGCTCCTACGAGCAGTACTTC